Listed here are 30 T cell receptor beta chains from one sample, sequenced in a study of memory CD4+ T cells and cytomegalovirus serostatus. Single viable CD3+CD4+CD8-CD45RO+ cells were sorted as the memory CD4+ T cells. TCRdb's copy holds only in-frame clones and misses some; the assay was immunoSEQ multiplex PCR. The sample contains some 95,000 clones, around 80% of which appear only once. Sample: memory CD4+ T cells from blood. The receptors come from an adult in good health and CMV-seropositive.

This clone was seen a single time. The chain carries TRBV25-1 and TRBJ2-2; 7 positions agree with TRBD1. Germline values: CDR1 MGHDK, CDR2 SYGVNS. CDR3 length: 15 residues. V shed 3 bases and J 3 bases; nucleotides not matched to a gene: 4. As DNA, the CDR3 is TGTGCCAGCAGTGAGGGGGACAGAGACACCGGGGAGCTGTTTTTT. Amino acids: CASSEGDRDTGELFF.

The CDR3 protein is CASSFIISNEQFF. CDR3 nucleotides: TGTGCCAGCAGTTTTATTATATCCAATGAGCAGTTCTTC. The J gene is TRBJ2-1, the V gene TRBV27; D is ambiguous. The V and J ends lost 3 bases and 6 bases respectively, with 9 bases between them. The CDR3 is 13 residues long. The germline V gene encodes CDR1 MNHEY and CDR2 SMNVEV (reference sequence).

This clone has a handful of counts. The J gene is TRBJ1-1, the V gene TRBV30; a weak D match, TRBD1 (5 bases). The germline V and J ends were trimmed by 0 bases and 8 bases, with 10 bases remaining between them. CDR1 is GTSNPN, CDR2 SVGIG, per germline (reference sequence). CDR3 length: 12 amino acids. DNA of the CDR3: TGTGCCTGGAGTGTACTCGGGGGAGAAGCTTTCTTT. Its protein product is CAWSVLGGEAFF.

This clone has just a few counts. The CDR3 loop reads CASSKGENQPQHF. CDR3 sequence (DNA): TGTGCCAGCAGTAAGGGGGAGAATCAGCCCCAGCATTTT. The chain is built from TRBV2 and TRBJ1-5; TRBD1 is a possible D gene (6 bases). V was shortened by 5 bases and J by 4 bases, with 9 bases between the two germline ends. The germline V gene encodes CDR1 SNHLY and CDR2 FYNNEI. The CDR3 runs 13 residues.

The V and J genes are TRBV6-4 and TRBJ2-2; 10 bases agree with TRBD1. This CDR3 is built from 15 residues. Germline lookup yields CDR1 MRHNA and CDR2 SNTAGT. V shed 6 bases and J 4 bases; nucleotides not matched to a gene: 5. CDR3 region: CASRATGGGTGELFF. The CDR3 region has the DNA TGTGCCAGCAGAGCGACAGGGGGCGGCACCGGGGAGCTGTTTTTT.

The chain links TRBV18 to TRBJ2-1, with D perhaps matching TRBD1 (5 bases). The germline CDR1 and CDR2 sequences are KGHSH and LQKENI. The CDR3 runs to 12 residues. V was clipped by 4 bases and J by 16 bases, with 17 bases between them. The CDR3 nucleotides read TGTGCCAGCTCACGAGACGACAGCCTCTTCTTCTTC. Its translation is CASSRDDSLFFF.

This sequence joins TRBV11-2 and TRBJ2-1; D might be TRBD1 or TRBD2, each matching 5 bases. Germline V lookup: CDR1 SGHAT, CDR2 FQNNGV. The CDR3 runs to 17 residues. The V and J ends lost 1 base and 4 bases respectively, with 17 bases between them. The DNA for the CDR3 is TGTGCCAGCAGCTTAGGCGGAGGAAGTTCAGGGTACAATGAGCAGTTCTTC. This sequence encodes CASSLGGGSSGYNEQFF.

The CDR3 sequence is CASSPPAGRANNEQFF. The CDR3 DNA sequence: TGTGCCAGCAGTCCCCCGGCCGGGAGGGCCAACAATGAGCAGTTCTTC. This sequence joins TRBV11-3 and TRBJ2-1; 8 nucleotides align to TRBD2. Per the germline V gene, CDR1 is SGHNT and CDR2 is YENEEA. CDR3 length equals 16 residues. V was clipped by 6 bases and J by 5 bases; unmatched bases: 12.

J is TRBJ1-1 and V is TRBV27; D remains ambiguous. The CDR3 totals 14 residues. Trimming took 2 bases from V and 3 from J, leaving 10 bases between them. CDR1 and CDR2 from the germline V gene are MNHEY and SMNVEV (reference sequence). The CDR3 reads CASSLLGGDTEAFF. Here the CDR3 DNA reads TGTGCCAGCAGTTTACTAGGCGGGGACACTGAAGCTTTCTTT.

The chain combines TRBV5-6 with TRBJ2-7, with 7 positions matching TRBD2. The V gene end was trimmed by 0 bases and the J gene end by 0 bases; junction bases not matched to a gene: 9. The V gene's germline CDR1 is SGHDT and CDR2 YYEEEE. The CDR3 sequence is 17 residues long. The CDR3 DNA is TGTGCCAGCAGCTTGGAGGTAGGGTCTAGCGGCTCCTACGAGCAGTACTTC. Translated: CASSLEVGSSGSYEQYF.

This chain links TRBV29-1 with TRBJ1-1; 8 bases align to TRBD1. The CDR3 runs to 13 residues. After removal of 5 bases from V and 5 bases from J, the junction contained 7 bases not matched to a gene. From germline, CDR1 is SQVTM and CDR2 ANQGSEA. As DNA, the CDR3 is TGCAGCGTTTTGCAGGGGGCAGGTACTGAAGCTTTCTTT. Translating it yields CSVLQGAGTEAFF.

The chain links TRBV28 to TRBJ1-5; weak D call: TRBD1 (6 bases). Trimming took 4 bases from V and 8 from J, leaving 9 bases between them. Germline loops: CDR1 MDHEN, CDR2 SYDVKM. This CDR3 is built from 12 residues. CDR3 DNA sequence: TGTGCCAGCAGTTATGGGGACAAGCCCCAGCATTTT. Its translation is CASSYGDKPQHF. Variable domain in full (rest from reference TRBV28 and TRBJ1-5): DVKVTQSSRYLVKRTGEKVFLECVQDMDHENMFWYRQDPGLGLRLIYFSYDVKMKEKGDIPEGYSVSREKKERFSLILESASTNQTSMYLCASSYGDKPQHFGDGTRLSIL.

This chain uses TRBV19 with TRBJ1-1, with a weak D call TRBD1 (5 bases). CDR1 and CDR2 (germline): LNHDA, SQIVND (reference sequence). V was cut by 3 bases and J by 9 bases, with 17 bases left in between. The CDR3 covers 14 residues. CDR3 in amino acids: CASSISGTQVKAFF. As DNA, the CDR3 is TGTGCCAGTAGTATTTCGGGCACACAGGTGAAAGCTTTCTTT.

By share of the sample, this clone is large. V is TRBV4-1 and J is TRBJ1-1; D is undetermined. The CDR3 has 16 residues. Trimming shortened V by 0 bases and J by 0 bases, and 11 bases separated the two germline ends. Germline V CDR1 and CDR2: MGHRA, YSYEKL. CDR3 nucleotide sequence: TGCGCCAGCAGCCAAGATCCCGGATACTTGAACACTGAAGCTTTCTTT. It encodes CASSQDPGYLNTEAFF.

Comments on this clone: This may be a read error: a much more frequent sequence differs by one nucleotide. The V call is TRBV7-6, the J call TRBJ2-5; D unresolved. CDR3 length: 12 amino acids. Germline V gives CDR1 SGHVS, CDR2 FNYEAQ. V was trimmed by 0 bases and J by 2 bases, leaving 1 base between them. This CDR3 is CASSLAQETQYF. CDR3 nucleotide sequence: TGTGCCAGCAGCTTAGCACAAGAGACCCAGTACTTC.

CDR3 sequence (DNA): TGTGCCAGCAGTTTGGGCGGGAGTGGAACCGGGGAGCTGTTTTTT. This encodes CASSLGGSGTGELFF. This chain uses TRBV28 with TRBJ2-2; 7 nucleotides agree with TRBD2. The CDR3 consists of 15 residues. V shed 3 bases, J shed 5 bases, and the junction held 6 bases outside the gene matches. In germline, CDR1 is MDHEN, CDR2 SYDVKM. The full variable domain, rest sourced from reference TRBV28 and TRBJ2-2, is DVKVTQSSRYLVKRTGEKVFLECVQDMDHENMFWYRQDPGLGLRLIYFSYDVKMKEKGDIPEGYSVSREKKERFSLILESASTNQTSMYLCASSLGGSGTGELFFGEGSRLTVL.

The CDR3 sequence: CASSLTRVAKNIQYF. DNA of the CDR3: TGTGCCAGCAGCTTGACCAGGGTAGCCAAAAACATTCAGTACTTC. This chain joins TRBV5-8 and TRBJ2-4, with a tentative D call TRBD1 (5 bases). This CDR3 has 15 amino acids. Trimming removed 1 base from V and 0 bases from J, with 8 bases in between. From germline, CDR1 is SGHTS and CDR2 YDEGEE.

The V gene is TRBV6-4, the J gene TRBJ1-3, with D hard to call. CDR3 length: 15 amino acids. Germline CDR1 is MRHNA and CDR2 is SNTAGT. V lost 10 bases and J lost 1, with 17 bases in between. CDR3 amino acids: CATRTSVVSGNTIYF. CDR3 coding DNA: TGTGCCACTAGAACCTCGGTTGTTTCTGGAAACACCATATATTTT.

The gene calls are TRBV7-2 and TRBJ2-3; TRBD1 might be the D (7 bases). The CDR3 has 13 residues. The germline V gene encodes CDR1 SGHTA and CDR2 FQGNSA. The V end was cut by 11 bases, the J end by 4 bases, with 16 bases between. The CDR3 sequence is CAVQGGPADTQYF. The CDR3 DNA reads TGTGCCGTTCAGGGGGGCCCCGCAGATACGCAGTATTTT.

The chain joins TRBV5-1 to TRBJ2-5, with D perhaps given as TRBD1 or TRBD2 (5 bases each). Trimming stripped 0 bases from V and 5 bases from J, with 11 bases between. The CDR3 extends over 14 amino acids. Germline V lookup: CDR1 SGHRS, CDR2 YFSETQ. The CDR3 nucleotides read TGCGCCAGCAGCTTGGGGCGAGGGGACGAGACCCAGTACTTC. Translation: CASSLGRGDETQYF.

V usage is TRBV6-1 and J usage is TRBJ2-1; perhaps TRBD2 as D (7 bases). The length of the CDR3 is 15 residues. In germline, CDR1 is MNHNS, CDR2 SASEGT. V lost 3 bases and J 0 bases, leaving 9 bases between the germline ends. Here the CDR3 DNA reads TGTGCCAGCAGTGAGGGGGGGGCCTCCTACAATGAGCAGTTCTTC. It encodes CASSEGGASYNEQFF.

This chain links TRBV5-4 with TRBJ2-5; possibly TRBD1 for D (6 bases). The V gene's germline CDR1 is SGHNT and CDR2 YYREEE (reference sequence). The CDR3 is made up of 14 amino acids. With 4 bases removed from V and 3 bases from J, the gap between germline ends came to 13 bases. The CDR3 here is CASSEKTGKETQYF. The DNA for the CDR3 is TGTGCCAGCAGCGAGAAGACAGGAAAAGAGACCCAGTACTTC.

The chain has TRBV6-5 and TRBJ1-3; no reliable D call. The germline CDR1 and CDR2 sequences are MNHEY and SVGAGI. V shed 0 bases and J shed 1 base, with 10 bases lying between them. CDR3 length: 16 amino acids. The DNA of the CDR3 is TGTGCCAGCAGTTACTCGAATCCAGGTTCTGGAAACACCATATATTTT. Protein product: CASSYSNPGSGNTIYF.

The chain employs TRBV5-1 and TRBJ2-7; TRBD1 or TRBD2 may be the D gene (5 bases each). V was clipped by 4 bases and J by 1 base, with 15 bases between them. Germline V gene lookup returns CDR1 SGHRS and CDR2 YFSETQ. The CDR3 runs 15 residues. The CDR3 region has the DNA TGCGCCAGCAGCCCTGGGACGCCTGATTCCTACGAGCAGTACTTC. Its protein product is CASSPGTPDSYEQYF.

V and J are TRBV10-3 and TRBJ2-1; 7 bases match TRBD2. The CDR3 length is 16 residues. Germline loops: CDR1 ENHRY, CDR2 SYGVKD. The trim removed 4 bases at V and 0 bases at J, leaving 6 bases unmatched. CDR3 sequence (DNA): TGTGCCATCAGTGCGTCTAGCGGCCGCTCCTACAATGAGCAGTTCTTC. It translates to CAISASSGRSYNEQFF.

This clone was counted only a few times. The rearrangement uses TRBV5-1 and TRBJ2-5, with D possibly being TRBD1 or TRBD2 (5 bases each). The CDR3 is 15 residues long. Germline V gene data show CDR1 as SGHRS and CDR2 as YFSETQ. The V and J ends lost 4 bases and 5 bases respectively, with 18 bases between them. The chain's CDR3 is CASSRGEGSGETQYF. The CDR3 DNA reads as TGCGCCAGCAGCCGGGGCGAGGGAAGTGGTGAGACCCAGTACTTC. The full variable domain, its missing parts supplied by reference TRBV5-1 and TRBJ2-5, is KAGVTQTPRYLIKTRGQQVTLSCSPISGHRSVSWYQQTPGQGLQFLFEYFSETQRNKGNFPGRFSGRQFSNSRSEMNVSTLELGDSALYLCASSRGEGSGETQYFGPGTRLLVL.

This chain connects TRBV5-6 to TRBJ1-1; D is uncertain. The CDR3 contains 13 residues. V was trimmed by 4 bases and J by 3 bases, leaving 10 bases between them. CDR1 and CDR2 (germline): SGHDT, YYEEEE. The CDR3 DNA reads as TGTGCCAGCAGCCACACCGATTACACTGAAGCTTTCTTT. Translating gives CASSHTDYTEAFF. Drawing the rest from reference TRBV5-6 and TRBJ1-1, the complete variable domain is DAGVTQSPTHLIKTRGQQVTLRCSPKSGHDTVSWYQQALGQGPQFIFQYYEEEERQRGNFPDRFSGHQFPNYSSELNVNALLLGDSALYLCASSHTDYTEAFFGQGTRLTVV.

This chain connects TRBV10-3 to TRBJ1-2, with D hard to call. Looked up from germline, CDR1 is ENHRY and CDR2 is SYGVKD. The CDR3 has 11 residues. Trimming took off 7 bases at V and 8 bases at J, with 11 bases between the two ends. The CDR3 coding sequence is TGTGCCATCACTAACCTCGGCGGCTACACCTTC. Its protein product is CAITNLGGYTF.

The chain links TRBV21-1 to TRBJ2-2; the table's D call, TRBD2, has no DNA check behind it. TRBV21-1 is shown as a pseudogene. This CDR3 is built from 17 residues. The CDR3 nucleotides are TGTGCCAGCAGCAAAGAAGGCGGGGGGAGTAAAGGTGGGGAGCTGTTTTTT. Translated, it gives CASSKEGGGSKGGELFF.

The V call is TRBV10-2, the J call TRBJ2-7; TRBD2 matches at 12 bases. The CDR3 runs 14 residues. Germline CDR1 is WSHSY and CDR2 is SAAADI. After removal of 6 bases from V and 4 bases from J, the junction contained 4 bases not matched to a gene. The CDR3 nucleotides read TGCGCCAGCAGCGGGACTAGCGGGTTGTACGAGCAGTACTTC. This sequence encodes CASSGTSGLYEQYF.